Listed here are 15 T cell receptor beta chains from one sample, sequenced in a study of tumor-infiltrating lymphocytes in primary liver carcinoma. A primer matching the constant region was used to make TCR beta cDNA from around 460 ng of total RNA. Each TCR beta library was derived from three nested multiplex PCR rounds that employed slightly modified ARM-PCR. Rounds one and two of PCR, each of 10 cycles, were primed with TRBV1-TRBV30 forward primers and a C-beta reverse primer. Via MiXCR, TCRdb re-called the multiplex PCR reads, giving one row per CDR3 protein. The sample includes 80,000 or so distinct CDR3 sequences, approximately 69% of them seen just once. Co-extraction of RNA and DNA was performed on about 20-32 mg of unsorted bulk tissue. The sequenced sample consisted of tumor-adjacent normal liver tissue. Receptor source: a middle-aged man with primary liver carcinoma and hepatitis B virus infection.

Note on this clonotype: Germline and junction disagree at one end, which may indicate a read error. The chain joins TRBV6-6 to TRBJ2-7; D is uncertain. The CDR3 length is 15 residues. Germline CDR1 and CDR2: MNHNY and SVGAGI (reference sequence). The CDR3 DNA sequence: TGTGCCAGCGGTTACTCGAAAGGTGGGGCCTACGAGCAGTACTTC. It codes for CASGYSKGGAYEQYF.

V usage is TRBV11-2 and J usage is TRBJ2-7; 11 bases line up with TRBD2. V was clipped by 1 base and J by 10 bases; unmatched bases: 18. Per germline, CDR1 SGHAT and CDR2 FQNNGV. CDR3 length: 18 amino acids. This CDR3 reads CASSLVPGVSGREREQYF. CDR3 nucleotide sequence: TGTGCCAGCAGCTTAGTCCCCGGAGTTAGCGGGAGGGAGCGTGAACAGTACTTC.

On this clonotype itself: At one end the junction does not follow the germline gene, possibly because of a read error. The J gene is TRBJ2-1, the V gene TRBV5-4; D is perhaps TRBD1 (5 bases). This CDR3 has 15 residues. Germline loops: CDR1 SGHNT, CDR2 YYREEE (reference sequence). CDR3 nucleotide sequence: TGTGCCAGCAGCTTGGGGGGCCCCAATTCCCCCGTACATGTCTTC. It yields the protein CASSLGGPNSPVHVF.

CDR3 sequence (DNA): TGTGCCAGCAGTTCGGGGTTATCGCAGTATTTT. It is translated as CASSSGLSQYF. This sequence joins TRBV25-1 and TRBJ2-3; D possibly corresponds to TRBD2 (5 bases). V lost 5 bases to trimming and J lost 10 bases, with 10 bases between them. The germline V gene has CDR1 MGHDK and CDR2 SYGVNS. This CDR3 has 11 residues.

CDR3 amino acids: CASSLTGSDDIGELFF. The CDR3 region has the DNA TGTGCCAGCAGCTTAACCGGGAGCGATGACATCGGGGAGCTGTTTTTT. The chain combines TRBV7-9 with TRBJ2-2; possibly TRBD2 for D (6 bases). CDR3 length: 16 residues. Trimming shortened V by 2 bases and J by 7 bases, and 17 bases separated the two germline ends. The germline V gene has CDR1 SEHNR and CDR2 FQNEAQ (reference sequence).

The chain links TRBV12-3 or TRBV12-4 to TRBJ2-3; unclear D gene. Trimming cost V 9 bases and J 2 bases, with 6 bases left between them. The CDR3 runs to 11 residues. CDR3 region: CASRNTDTQYF. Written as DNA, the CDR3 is TGTGCCAGTAGAAACACAGATACGCAGTATTTT.

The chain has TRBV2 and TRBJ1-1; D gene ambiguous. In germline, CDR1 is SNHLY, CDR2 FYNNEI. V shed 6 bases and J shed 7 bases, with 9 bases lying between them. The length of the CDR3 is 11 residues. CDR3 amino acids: CASSPIGEAFF. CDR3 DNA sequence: TGTGCCAGCAGCCCGATAGGTGAAGCTTTCTTT.

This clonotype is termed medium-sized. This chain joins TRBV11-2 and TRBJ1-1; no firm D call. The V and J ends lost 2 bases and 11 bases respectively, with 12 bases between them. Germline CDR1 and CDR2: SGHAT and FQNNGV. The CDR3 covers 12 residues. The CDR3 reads CASSLIHSVAFF. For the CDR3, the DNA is TGTGCCAGCAGCTTAATCCACAGCGTGGCTTTCTTT.

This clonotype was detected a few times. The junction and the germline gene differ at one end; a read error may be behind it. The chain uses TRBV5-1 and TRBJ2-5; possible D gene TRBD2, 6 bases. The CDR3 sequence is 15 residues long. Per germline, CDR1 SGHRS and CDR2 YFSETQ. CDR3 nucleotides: TGCGCCGGCAGTTTGGATTGGAGGGCCGGGGAGACCCAGTACTTC. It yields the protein CAGSLDWRAGETQYF.

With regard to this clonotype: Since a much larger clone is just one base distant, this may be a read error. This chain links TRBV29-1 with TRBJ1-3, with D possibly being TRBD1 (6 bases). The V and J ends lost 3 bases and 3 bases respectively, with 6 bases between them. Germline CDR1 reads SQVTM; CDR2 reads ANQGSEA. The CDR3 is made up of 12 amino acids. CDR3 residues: CSVEGHGNTIYF. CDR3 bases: TGCAGCGTTGAGGGACATGGAAACACCATATATTTT.

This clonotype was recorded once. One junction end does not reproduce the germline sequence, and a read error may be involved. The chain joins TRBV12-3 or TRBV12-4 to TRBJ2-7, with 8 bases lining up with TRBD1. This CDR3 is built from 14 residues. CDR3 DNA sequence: TGTGCCAGCAGTAGGGCAGGGGGCCTTTACGATCAGTATTTC. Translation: CASSRAGGLYDQYF.

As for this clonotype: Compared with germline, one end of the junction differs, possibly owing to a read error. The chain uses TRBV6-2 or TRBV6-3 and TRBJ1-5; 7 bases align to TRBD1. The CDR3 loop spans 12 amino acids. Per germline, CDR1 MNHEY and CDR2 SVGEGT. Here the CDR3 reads CTSRQGNQSQHF. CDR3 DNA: TGTACCAGCAGACAGGGCAATCAGTCCCAGCATTTT.

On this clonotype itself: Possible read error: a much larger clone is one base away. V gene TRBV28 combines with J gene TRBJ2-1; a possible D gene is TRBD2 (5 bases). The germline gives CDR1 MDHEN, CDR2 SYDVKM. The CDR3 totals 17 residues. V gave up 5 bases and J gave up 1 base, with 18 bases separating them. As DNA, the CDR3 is TGTGCCAGCAGTCCCCTCTCTAGCTGGGGTTCCTACAATGAGCAGTTCTTC. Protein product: CASSPLSSWGSYNEQFF.

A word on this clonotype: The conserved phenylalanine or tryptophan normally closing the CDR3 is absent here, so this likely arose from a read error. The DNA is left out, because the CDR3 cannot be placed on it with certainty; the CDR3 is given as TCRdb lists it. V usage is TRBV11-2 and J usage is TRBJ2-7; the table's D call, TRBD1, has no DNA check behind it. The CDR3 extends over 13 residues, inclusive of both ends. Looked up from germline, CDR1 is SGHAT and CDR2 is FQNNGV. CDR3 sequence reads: CASSLDSGGGQYL.

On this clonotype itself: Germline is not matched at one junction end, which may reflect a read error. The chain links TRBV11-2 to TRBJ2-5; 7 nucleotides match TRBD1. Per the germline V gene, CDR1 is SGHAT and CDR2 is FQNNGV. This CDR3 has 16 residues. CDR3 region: CASRPTGQKSQETQCF. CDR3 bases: TGTGCCAGTAGGCCAACGGGACAGAAAAGTCAAGAGACCCAGTGCTTC.